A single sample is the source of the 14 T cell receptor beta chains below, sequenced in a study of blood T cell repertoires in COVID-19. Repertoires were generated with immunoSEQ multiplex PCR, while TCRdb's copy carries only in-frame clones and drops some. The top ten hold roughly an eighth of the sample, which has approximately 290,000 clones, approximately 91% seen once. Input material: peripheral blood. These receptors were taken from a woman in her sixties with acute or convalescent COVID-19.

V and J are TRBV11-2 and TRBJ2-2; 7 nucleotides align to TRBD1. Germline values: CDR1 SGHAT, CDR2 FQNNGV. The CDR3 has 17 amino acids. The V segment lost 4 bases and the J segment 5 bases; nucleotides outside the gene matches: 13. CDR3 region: CASSSGRQGRNTGELFF. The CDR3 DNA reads TGTGCCAGCAGCTCCGGGCGACAGGGTCGGAATACCGGGGAGCTGTTTTTT.

The CDR3 loop is CASSLGGGSYEQYF. The CDR3 region has the DNA TGTGCCAGCAGCTTGGGAGGGGGAAGTTACGAGCAGTACTTC. V usage is TRBV5-4 and J usage is TRBJ2-7, with D possibly matching TRBD1 (6 bases). This CDR3 is built from 14 residues. CDR1 is SGHNT and CDR2 is YYREEE in the germline V gene (reference sequence). V was pared by 0 bases and J by 4 bases, with 11 bases between.

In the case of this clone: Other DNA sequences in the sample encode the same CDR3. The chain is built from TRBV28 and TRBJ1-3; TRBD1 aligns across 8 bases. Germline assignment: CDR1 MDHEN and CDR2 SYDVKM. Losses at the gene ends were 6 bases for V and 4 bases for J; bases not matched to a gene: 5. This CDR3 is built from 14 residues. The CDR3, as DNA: TGTGCCAGCAGCTCAACAGGGGGAGGAAACACCATATATTTT. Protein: CASSSTGGGNTIYF.

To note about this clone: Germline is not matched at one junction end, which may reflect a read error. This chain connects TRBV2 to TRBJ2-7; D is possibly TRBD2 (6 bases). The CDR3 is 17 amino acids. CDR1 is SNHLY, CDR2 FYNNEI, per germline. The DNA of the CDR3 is TGTGCCAGCAGTGAGCGGTCTAAGGGACTCCAGACGTACGGGCAGTACTTC. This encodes CASSERSKGLQTYGQYF.

The CDR3 DNA follows: TGTGCCAGCAGCCGACTAGTACAAGAGACCCAGTACTTC. It translates to CASSRLVQETQYF. The chain combines TRBV7-3 with TRBJ2-5; weak D call: TRBD2 (6 bases). CDR3 size: 13 residues. Deletions cut 5 bases from V and 2 bases from J, with 9 bases between. Germline V lookup: CDR1 SGHTA, CDR2 FQGTGA.

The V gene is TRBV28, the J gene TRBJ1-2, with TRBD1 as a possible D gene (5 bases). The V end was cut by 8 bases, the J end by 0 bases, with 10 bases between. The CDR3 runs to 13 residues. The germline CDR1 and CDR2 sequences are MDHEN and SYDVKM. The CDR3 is CASETDPNYGYTF. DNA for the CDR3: TGTGCCAGCGAGACAGATCCTAACTATGGCTACACCTTC.

Here the CDR3 DNA reads TGCGCCAGCAGCACGGGACTTAACACCGGGGAGCTGTTTTTT. This codes for CASSTGLNTGELFF. The chain uses TRBV5-1 and TRBJ2-2; possible D gene TRBD2, 6 bases. The CDR3 is made up of 14 amino acids. V shed 4 bases and J shed 2 bases, with 9 bases lying between them. The germline V gene has CDR1 SGHRS and CDR2 YFSETQ.

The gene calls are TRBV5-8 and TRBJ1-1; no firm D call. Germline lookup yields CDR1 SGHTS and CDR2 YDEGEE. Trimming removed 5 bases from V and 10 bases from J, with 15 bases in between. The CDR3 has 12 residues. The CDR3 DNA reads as TGTGCCAGCAGAACTTCGGCAGGAGGAGCTTTCTTT. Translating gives CASRTSAGGAFF.

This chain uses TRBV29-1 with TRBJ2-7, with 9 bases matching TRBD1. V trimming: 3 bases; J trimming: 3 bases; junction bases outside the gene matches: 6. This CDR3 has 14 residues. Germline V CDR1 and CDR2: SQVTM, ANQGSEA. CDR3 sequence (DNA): TGCAGCGTTGATCTTCCGGGACAGGGCTACGAGCAGTACTTC. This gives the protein CSVDLPGQGYEQYF.

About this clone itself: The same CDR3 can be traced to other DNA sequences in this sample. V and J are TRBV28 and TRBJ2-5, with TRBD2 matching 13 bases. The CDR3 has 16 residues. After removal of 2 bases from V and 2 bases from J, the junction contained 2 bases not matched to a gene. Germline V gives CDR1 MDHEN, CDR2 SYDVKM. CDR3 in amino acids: CASSLTSGGGQETQYF. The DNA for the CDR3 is TGTGCCAGCAGTTTAACTAGCGGGGGGGGTCAAGAGACCCAGTACTTC.

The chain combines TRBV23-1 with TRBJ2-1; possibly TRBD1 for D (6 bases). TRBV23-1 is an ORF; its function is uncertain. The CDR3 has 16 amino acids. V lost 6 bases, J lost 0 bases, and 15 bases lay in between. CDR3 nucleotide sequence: TGCGCCAGCAGCCACAGGGACCTGAGCTCCTACAATGAGCAGTTCTTC. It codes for CASSHRDLSSYNEQFF.

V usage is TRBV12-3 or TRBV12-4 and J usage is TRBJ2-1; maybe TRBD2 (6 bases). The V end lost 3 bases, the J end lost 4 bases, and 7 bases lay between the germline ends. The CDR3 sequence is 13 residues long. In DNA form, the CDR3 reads TGTGCCAGCAGTTTTCGGGAGTACAATGAGCAGTTCTTC. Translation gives CASSFREYNEQFF.

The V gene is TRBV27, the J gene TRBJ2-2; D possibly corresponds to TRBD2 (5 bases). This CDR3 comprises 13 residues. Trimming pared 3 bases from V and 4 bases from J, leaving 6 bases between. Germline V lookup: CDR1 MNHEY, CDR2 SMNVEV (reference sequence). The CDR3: CASSFGGTGELFF. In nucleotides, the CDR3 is TGTGCCAGCAGTTTCGGAGGCACCGGGGAGCTGTTTTTT.

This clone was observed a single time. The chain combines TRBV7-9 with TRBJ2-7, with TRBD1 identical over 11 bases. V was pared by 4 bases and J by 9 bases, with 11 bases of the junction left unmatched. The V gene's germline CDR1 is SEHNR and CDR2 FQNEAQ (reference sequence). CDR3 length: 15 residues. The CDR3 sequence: CASSYIGTGGDRQYF. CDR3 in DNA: TGTGCCAGCAGCTATATCGGGACAGGGGGTGATCGGCAGTACTTC. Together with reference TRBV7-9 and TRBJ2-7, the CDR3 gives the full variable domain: DTGVSQNPRHKITKRGQNVTFRCDPISEHNRLYWYRQTLGQGPEFLTYFQNEAQLEKSRLLSDRFSAERPKGSFSTLEIQRTEQGDSAMYLCASSYIGTGGDRQYFGPGTRLTVT.